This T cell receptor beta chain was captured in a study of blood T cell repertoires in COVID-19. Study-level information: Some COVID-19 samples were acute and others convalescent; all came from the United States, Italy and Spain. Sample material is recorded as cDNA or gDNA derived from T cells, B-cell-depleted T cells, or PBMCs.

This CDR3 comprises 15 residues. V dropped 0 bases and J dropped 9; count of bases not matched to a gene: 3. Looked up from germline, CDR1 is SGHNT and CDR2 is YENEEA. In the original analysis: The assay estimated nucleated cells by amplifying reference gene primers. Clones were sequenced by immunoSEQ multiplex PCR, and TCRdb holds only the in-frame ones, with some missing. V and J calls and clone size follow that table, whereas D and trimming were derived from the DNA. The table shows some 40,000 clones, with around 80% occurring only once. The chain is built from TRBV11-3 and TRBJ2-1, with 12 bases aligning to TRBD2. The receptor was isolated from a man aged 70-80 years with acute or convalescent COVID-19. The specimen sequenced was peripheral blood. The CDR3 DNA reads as TGTGCCAGCAGCTTAGAGGGGGGACTAGCGGGTGAGCAGTTCTTC. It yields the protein CASSLEGGLAGEQFF. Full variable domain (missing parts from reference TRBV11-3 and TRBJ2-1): EAGVVQSPRYKIIEKKQPVAFWCNPISGHNTLYWYLQNLGQGPELLIRYENEEAVDDSQLPKDRFSAERLKGVDSTLKIQPAELGDSAVYLCASSLEGGLAGEQFFGPGTRLTVL.